These T cell receptor beta chains were read from a single sample in a study of chemoradiotherapy in HPV16-positive cancers. This table comes from immunoSEQ multiplex PCR, and its TCRdb copy is limited to in-frame clones, with some not included. Of about 27,000 clones in the sample, roughly 93% were seen once. The sample consisted of blood, taken from a patient who underwent chemoradiotherapy. All receptors derive from a human donor with HPV-associated anogenital cancer. The CDR3 runs from the conserved cysteine through the conserved F or W. The order of the fields is clone size, D gene, J gene, V gene, CDR3 length, CDR3 protein, CDR3 DNA. A D gene is named only where the DNA matches it firmly. Clone size is stated in some rows and not others, as once, few, many or a class when expanded.

size: -
D: TRBD1
J: TRBJ1-5
V: TRBV4-3
length: 15
CDR3: CASSLVTGGNQPQHF
DNA: TGCGCCAGCAGCTTGGTTACAGGGGGTAATCAGCCCCAGCATTTT

size: -
D: -
J: TRBJ1-2
V: TRBV7-9
length: 14
CDR3: CASSRRAETDGYTF
DNA: TGTGCCAGCAGCCGGAGGGCGGAGACTGATGGCTACACCTTC

size: -
D: -
J: TRBJ2-7
V: TRBV7-6
length: 13
CDR3: CASSLGEGCEQYF
DNA: TGTGCCAGCAGCTTAGGTGAGGGGTGCGAGCAGTACTTC

size: -
D: -
J: TRBJ2-7
V: TRBV7-2
length: 16
CDR3: CASSLKSLARTYEQYF
DNA: TGTGCCAGCAGCTTAAAGAGTCTAGCGCGGACCTACGAGCAGTACTTC

size: -
D: TRBD1
J: TRBJ2-3
V: TRBV7-9
length: 15
CDR3: CASSLSTGGIDTQYF
DNA: TGTGCCAGCAGCCTCTCGACAGGGGGTATAGATACGCAGTATTTT

size: -
D: -
J: TRBJ2-7
V: TRBV16
length: 12
CDR3: CASSQSLDEQYF
DNA: TGTGCCAGCAGCCAATCCCTCGACGAGCAGTATTTC

size: -
D: -
J: TRBJ2-7
V: TRBV4-1
length: 16
CDR3: CASSQDRTSSPYEQYF
DNA: TGCGCCAGCAGCCAAGATAGAACTAGCTCCCCCTACGAGCAGTACTTC

size: once
D: TRBD2
J: TRBJ2-1
V: TRBV27
length: 15
CDR3: CASSFSAGGYNEQFF
DNA: TGTGCCAGCAGTTTTTCAGCGGGAGGCTACAATGAGCAGTTCTTC

size: once
D: TRBD1
J: TRBJ2-7
V: TRBV14
length: 15
CDR3: CASSPIGTGGSEQYF
DNA: TGTGCCAGCAGCCCCATAGGGACAGGGGGCTCCGAGCAGTACTTC

size: -
D: -
J: TRBJ2-1
V: TRBV2
length: 14
CDR3: CASSESGGLNEQFF
DNA: TGTGCCAGCAGTGAATCCGGGGGGCTCAATGAGCAGTTCTTC

size: -
D: TRBD1
J: TRBJ1-1
V: TRBV11-1
length: 14
CDR3: CASSWGQTNTEAFF
DNA: TGTGCCAGCAGCTGGGGACAGACCAACACTGAAGCTTTCTTT

size: -
D: TRBD1
J: TRBJ2-7
V: TRBV2
length: 13
CDR3: CASFDRGAYEQYF
DNA: TGTGCCAGCTTCGACAGGGGGGCCTACGAGCAGTACTTC

size: -
D: -
J: TRBJ2-1
V: TRBV5-1
length: 12
CDR3: CASSLEGNEQFF
DNA: TGCGCCAGCAGCTTGGAGGGCAATGAGCAGTTCTTC

size: once
D: -
J: TRBJ2-7
V: TRBV19
length: 11
CDR3: CASSIGGEQYF
DNA: TGTGCCAGTAGTATCGGGGGCGAGCAGTACTTC

size: -
D: -
J: TRBJ1-6
V: TRBV27
length: 14
CDR3: CASRPRGGLSPLHF
DNA: TGTGCCAGCAGGCCCCGCGGAGGCTTATCACCCCTCCACTTT

size: -
D: -
J: TRBJ1-5
V: TRBV2
length: 12
CDR3: CASSATRQPQHF
DNA: TGTGCCAGCAGTGCCACCAGACAGCCCCAGCATTTT

size: -
D: -
J: TRBJ2-1
V: TRBV7-9
length: 15
CDR3: CASADSLGEHNEQFF
DNA: TGTGCCAGCGCTGACTCGCTAGGGGAGCACAATGAGCAGTTCTTC

size: -
D: -
J: TRBJ2-2
V: TRBV28
length: 15
CDR3: CASSLGGGLSGELFF
DNA: TGTGCCAGCAGTTTAGGAGGGGGCCTTAGCGGGGAGCTGTTTTTT

size: -
D: TRBD1
J: TRBJ1-5
V: TRBV28
length: 16
CDR3: CASRGDREVSNQPQHF
DNA: TGTGCCAGCAGGGGCGACAGGGAGGTGAGCAATCAGCCCCAGCATTTT

size: -
D: -
J: TRBJ2-1
V: TRBV7-3
length: 17
CDR3: CASSLNPQGSPRNEQFF
DNA: TGTGCCAGCAGCTTAAATCCCCAGGGGTCACCTCGGAATGAGCAGTTCTTC

size: -
D: TRBD2
J: TRBJ2-3
V: TRBV5-4
length: 15
CDR3: CASSLGTSPGDTQYF
DNA: TGTGCCAGCAGCTTAGGGACTAGCCCGGGGGATACGCAGTATTTT

size: -
D: TRBD2
J: TRBJ2-3
V: TRBV5-1
length: 14
CDR3: CASSTSPPTDTQYF
DNA: TGCGCCAGCTCGACTAGCCCACCCACAGATACGCAGTATTTT

size: -
D: TRBD2
J: TRBJ2-1
V: TRBV6-1
length: 14
CDR3: CASSDSMLAVGQFF
DNA: TGTGCCAGCAGTGATTCGATGCTAGCGGTGGGGCAGTTCTTC

size: -
D: -
J: TRBJ2-3
V: TRBV18
length: 16
CDR3: CASSPFREPSTDTQYF
DNA: TGTGCCAGCTCACCATTCCGGGAGCCCAGCACGGATACGCAGTATTTT

size: -
D: -
J: TRBJ2-3
V: TRBV5-4
length: 14
CDR3: CASSTTGTTDTQYF
DNA: TGTGCCAGCAGCACTACCGGGACCACAGATACGCAGTATTTT

size: -
D: TRBD1
J: TRBJ2-7
V: TRBV15
length: 17
CDR3: CATSIGLAGQGAYEQYF
DNA: TGTGCCACCAGCATAGGTCTGGCGGGACAGGGGGCCTACGAGCAGTACTTC

size: -
D: -
J: TRBJ1-2
V: TRBV29-1
length: 11
CDR3: CSVGRIYGYTF
DNA: TGCAGCGTTGGACGGATCTATGGCTACACCTTC

size: -
D: -
J: TRBJ2-7
V: TRBV29-1
length: 9
CDR3: CSVRPVSYF
DNA: TGCAGCGTCCGACCCGTGTCGTACTTC

size: -
D: TRBD2
J: TRBJ2-1
V: TRBV5-4
length: 15
CDR3: CASSQAGGGDNEQFF
DNA: TGTGCCAGCAGCCAAGCGGGGGGAGGGGACAATGAGCAGTTCTTC

size: once
D: -
J: TRBJ1-3
V: TRBV7-9
length: 15
CDR3: CASRATVRRGNTIYF
DNA: TGTGCCAGCAGGGCGACAGTACGACGTGGAAACACCATATATTTT

size: -
D: -
J: TRBJ2-1
V: TRBV15
length: 14
CDR3: CATSRDRRYNEQFF
DNA: TGTGCCACCAGCAGAGATCGCCGCTACAATGAGCAGTTCTTC

size: -
D: -
J: TRBJ1-3
V: TRBV27
length: 14
CDR3: CASSLSGYGNTIYF
DNA: TGTGCCAGCAGTTTATCAGGGTATGGAAACACCATATATTTT

size: -
D: -
J: TRBJ1-1
V: TRBV13
length: 13
CDR3: CASRSRLETEAFF
DNA: TGTGCCAGCAGATCTAGGTTGGAGACTGAAGCTTTCTTT

size: -
D: -
J: TRBJ1-2
V: TRBV28
length: 12
CDR3: CASSLNLYGYTF
DNA: TGTGCCAGCAGTTTAAACCTCTATGGCTACACCTTC

size: -
D: -
J: TRBJ1-5
V: TRBV4-1
length: 17
CDR3: CASSQEGIGISNQPQHF
DNA: TGCGCCAGCAGCCAAGAGGGGATAGGGATAAGCAATCAGCCCCAGCATTTT

size: -
D: -
J: TRBJ1-5
V: TRBV27
length: 14
CDR3: CASSFLGSNQPQHF
DNA: TGTGCCAGCAGTTTTTTAGGTAGCAATCAGCCCCAGCATTTT

size: -
D: -
J: TRBJ1-4
V: TRBV18
length: 13
CDR3: CASNDIGRGKLFF
DNA: TGTGCCAGCAATGACATCGGCAGAGGAAAACTGTTTTTT

size: -
D: -
J: TRBJ2-3
V: TRBV7-2
length: 15
CDR3: CASSQRPPFTDTQYF
DNA: TGTGCCAGCAGCCAGCGTCCGCCCTTCACAGATACGCAGTATTTT

size: -
D: TRBD1
J: TRBJ1-6
V: TRBV4-3
length: 16
CDR3: CASSQDPGQGFSPLHF
DNA: TGCGCCAGCAGCCAGGACCCGGGACAGGGTTTCTCACCCCTCCACTTT

size: -
D: TRBD2
J: TRBJ2-2
V: TRBV27
length: 15
CDR3: CASSFGGWLTGELFF
DNA: TGTGCCAGCAGTTTCGGGGGGTGGCTCACCGGGGAGCTGTTTTTT

size: -
D: TRBD2
J: TRBJ2-4
V: TRBV13
length: 14
CDR3: CASASGGAKNIQYF
DNA: TGTGCCAGCGCCTCGGGGGGTGCCAAAAACATTCAGTACTTC

size: -
D: -
J: TRBJ2-2
V: TRBV5-4
length: 16
CDR3: CASSLSYLGSTGELFF
DNA: TGTGCCAGCAGCTTAAGTTATCTGGGTAGCACCGGGGAGCTGTTTTTT

size: -
D: -
J: TRBJ1-2
V: TRBV19
length: 14
CDR3: CASSIGSVNYGYTF
DNA: TGTGCCAGTAGTATTGGTTCGGTGAACTATGGCTACACCTTC

size: -
D: TRBD2
J: TRBJ2-1
V: TRBV9
length: 16
CDR3: CASSGGKVAGDYEQFF
DNA: TGTGCCAGCAGCGGGGGTAAGGTAGCGGGAGATTATGAGCAGTTCTTC

size: -
D: TRBD1
J: TRBJ1-1
V: TRBV18
length: 14
CDR3: CASSLAADREKAFF
DNA: TGTGCCAGCTCCCTTGCCGCCGACAGGGAAAAGGCTTTCTTT

size: -
D: -
J: TRBJ1-5
V: TRBV18
length: 18
CDR3: CASSPLSLGENSNQPQHF
DNA: TGTGCCAGCTCACCACTCAGTTTAGGGGAGAATAGCAATCAGCCCCAGCATTTT

size: -
D: -
J: TRBJ2-2
V: TRBV6-5
length: 14
CDR3: CATQPAATTGELFF
DNA: TGTGCCACCCAGCCCGCAGCGACCACCGGGGAGCTGTTTTTT

size: -
D: -
J: TRBJ2-3
V: TRBV7-2
length: 16
CDR3: CASSLARGPPTDTQYF
DNA: TGTGCCAGCAGCTTAGCGCGAGGTCCCCCCACAGATACGCAGTATTTT

size: -
D: -
J: TRBJ1-5
V: TRBV15
length: 15
CDR3: CATSRGRLGNQPQHF
DNA: TGTGCCACCAGCAGAGGAAGGCTTGGCAATCAGCCCCAGCATTTT

size: -
D: -
J: TRBJ1-2
V: TRBV19
length: 12
CDR3: CASSSRLDGYTF
DNA: TGTGCCAGTAGTTCCCGACTCGATGGCTACACCTTC

size: -
D: TRBD1
J: TRBJ1-1
V: TRBV7-2
length: 13
CDR3: CASSPNRGLEAFF
DNA: TGTGCCAGCAGCCCCAACAGGGGACTTGAAGCTTTCTTT

size: -
D: -
J: TRBJ2-3
V: TRBV13
length: 15
CDR3: CASSLVAASTDTQYF
DNA: TGTGCCAGCAGCTTAGTAGCGGCCAGCACAGATACGCAGTATTTT

size: -
D: TRBD2
J: TRBJ2-1
V: TRBV6-1
length: 15
CDR3: CASSPSGGEYNEQFF
DNA: TGTGCCAGCAGTCCCAGCGGGGGAGAATACAATGAGCAGTTCTTC

size: -
D: -
J: TRBJ2-1
V: TRBV4-1
length: 11
CDR3: CASNQGKEQFF
DNA: TGCGCCAGCAATCAGGGCAAGGAGCAGTTCTTC

size: -
D: TRBD2
J: TRBJ2-7
V: TRBV27
length: 15
CDR3: CASRGRTSANYEQYF
DNA: TGTGCCAGCAGGGGCCGGACTAGTGCCAACTACGAGCAGTACTTC

size: -
D: TRBD2
J: TRBJ2-3
V: TRBV6-4
length: 14
CDR3: CASSGRALPDTQYF
DNA: TGTGCCAGCAGCGGGAGGGCCCTCCCAGATACGCAGTATTTT

size: -
D: TRBD2
J: TRBJ2-1
V: TRBV5-5
length: 12
CDR3: CASRASGDEQFF
DNA: TGTGCCAGCAGGGCTAGCGGCGATGAGCAGTTCTTC

size: -
D: -
J: TRBJ1-5
V: TRBV6-5
length: 13
CDR3: CASKNRASGPQHF
DNA: TGTGCCAGCAAAAACAGGGCCTCGGGGCCCCAGCATTTT

size: -
D: -
J: TRBJ1-1
V: TRBV4-3
length: 15
CDR3: CASSQGLGSNTEAFF
DNA: TGCGCCAGCAGCCAAGGCTTGGGGAGTAACACTGAAGCTTTCTTT